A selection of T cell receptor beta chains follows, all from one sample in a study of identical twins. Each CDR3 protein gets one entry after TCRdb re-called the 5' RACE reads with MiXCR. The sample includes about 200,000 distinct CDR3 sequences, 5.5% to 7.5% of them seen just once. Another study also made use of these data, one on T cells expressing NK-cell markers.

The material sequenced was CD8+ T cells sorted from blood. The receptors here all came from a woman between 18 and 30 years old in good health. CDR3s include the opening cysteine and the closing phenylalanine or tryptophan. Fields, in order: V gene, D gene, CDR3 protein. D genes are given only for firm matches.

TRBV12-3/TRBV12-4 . CASSLDNTQYF
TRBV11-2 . CASSRGGGPLVDTQYF
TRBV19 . CATTGSSYNSPLHF
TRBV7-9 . CASSLAADEAFF
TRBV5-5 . CASSLASRTDTQYF
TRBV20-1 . CSAPRWGEQFF
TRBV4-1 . CASSQAGSGYGEAFF
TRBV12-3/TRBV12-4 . CASLGNTIYF
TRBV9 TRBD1 CASSLQGGDTDTQYF
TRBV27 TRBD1 CASGTGDYEQYF
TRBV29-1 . CSVDMVTEAFF
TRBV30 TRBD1 CAGGQSAFNEQFF
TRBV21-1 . CASSKGQVTKNIQYF
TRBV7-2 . CASTLLGGIQETQYF
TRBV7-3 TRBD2 CASSLSGGEQFF
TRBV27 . CASSSNRGEQFF
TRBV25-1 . CASSELGDSYGYTF
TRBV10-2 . CASAFRGQAFF
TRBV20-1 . CSARGSGGGLAYEQYF
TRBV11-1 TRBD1 CASSSPPGTGPLGRGYTF
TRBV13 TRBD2 CASRSRTSRSYEQYF
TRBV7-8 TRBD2 CASSLGGGGSSYEQYF
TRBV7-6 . CASSLHRAYEQYF
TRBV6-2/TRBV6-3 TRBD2 CASSLLAGGYNEQFF
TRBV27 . CASSLSSAYKNIQYF
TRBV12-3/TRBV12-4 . CASGRANEQFF
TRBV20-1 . CSASPPVETQYF
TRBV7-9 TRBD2 CASSALLAGEQFF